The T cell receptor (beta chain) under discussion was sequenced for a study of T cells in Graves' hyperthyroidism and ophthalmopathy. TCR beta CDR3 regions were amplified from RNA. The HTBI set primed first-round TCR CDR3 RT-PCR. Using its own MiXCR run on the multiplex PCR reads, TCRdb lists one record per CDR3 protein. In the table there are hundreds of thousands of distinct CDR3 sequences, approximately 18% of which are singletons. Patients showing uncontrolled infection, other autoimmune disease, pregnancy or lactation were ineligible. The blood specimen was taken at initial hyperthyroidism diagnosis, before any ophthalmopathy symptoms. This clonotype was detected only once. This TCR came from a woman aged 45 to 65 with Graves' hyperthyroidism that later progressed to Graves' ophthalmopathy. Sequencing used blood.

Here the CDR3 DNA reads TGCAGTGCAGGCCCTAGCTCCTACAATGAGCAGTTCTTC. Translating gives CSAGPSSYNEQFF. The chain couples TRBV20-1 to TRBJ2-1; D is undetermined. Between the trimmed V and J ends, which lost 6 bases and 0 bases, there was a span of 9 bases. The germline V gene has CDR1 DFQATT and CDR2 SNEGSKA (reference sequence). This CDR3 spans 13 amino acids.